The source of this T cell receptor beta chain is a study of blood T cell repertoires in COVID-19 (dated by TCRdb to 2018 to 2021). In terms of the full investigation: Collaborator samples came from the United States, Italy and Spain and covered acute and convalescent phases of COVID-19. Sample metadata almost always included a de-identified subject ID, COVID-19 status, age in years and sex. Deeply sampled blood TCRbeta repertoires from subjects exposed to, actively infected with, or recovered from COVID-19 were included in the dataset. The repertoires were released in a freely available public database intended as a resource for research on the immune response to SARS-CoV-2. Samples were obtained from the ongoing ImmuneRACE study (first 160 participants) and from approximately 1,200 subjects provided by 6 global collaborators. The prospective study material was composed of cDNA or gDNA derived from T cells, B-cell-depleted T cells, or PBMCs. Where available, HLA class I and class II types were obtained from metadata supplied by the sample provider rather than from assay-based typing.

Collaborating institutions collected whole blood in K2EDTA tubes following their own protocols. Collaborator samples were shipped for TCRbeta analysis as frozen whole blood, isolated PBMCs, or DNA extracted from either sample type. The paper's findings and limits, for the study overall: The amount of clinical and demographic metadata varied by source and participant and was provided uncurated.

TCRbeta CDR3 regions were amplified from genomic DNA by means of the immunoSEQ Assay, a bias-controlled multiplex PCR. Per the original workflow: Nucleated cell counts per sample were estimated from amplification of reference gene primers within the assay. To quantify the absolute abundance of each unique TCRbeta CDR3 rearrangement, sequence reads were collapsed and filtered. For each sample, productive Simpson clonality was calculated as the square root of Simpson's diversity index across productive rearrangements. Imported from immuneACCESS, the table was reduced by TCRdb to in-frame sequences with V and J called. These copies leave out some clones; in studies compared against another copy, an unresolved V gene accounts for under half, and the cause of the remainder is not known. V, J and clone size derive from that table, while D and trimming were established from the DNA sequence. The sample has approximately 70,000 clones on record, 79% of them singletons. Approximately 6.8% of the sample belongs to the ten largest clones.

To note about this clone: The antigen this receptor binds is unknown. Base-call qualities are not available, and no considerably larger clone is one nucleotide away.

This clonotype was sampled from a woman in her fifties or sixties with acute or convalescent COVID-19. The sequenced material came from peripheral blood.

The DNA reads as follows: TGTGCCAGCAGTTTACAGGGGGCGGGCGATCAGCCCCAGCATTTT. It specifies CASSLQGAGDQPQHF. This sequence uses TRBV6-2 or TRBV6-3 and TRBJ1-5; 9 central nucleotides agree with TRBD1. The CDR3 goes from the cysteine to the phenylalanine over 15 residues. CDR3 DNA is the only sequence kept; it has 45 bases, read in frame from the first base. Germline trimming: 4 bases from V, 5 bases from J; junction bases outside gene matches: 6. The germline V gene gives CDR1 as MNHEY and CDR2 as SVGEGT.